This TCR beta chain was identified in a study of T cell responses to AZD1222 COVID-19 vaccine. Produced via immunoSEQ multiplex PCR; TCRdb's table is partial and in-frame only. Seen here are around 76,000 clones, about four fifths observed once, and the top ten hold about 10%. Per germline, CDR1 SGHNT and CDR2 YYREEE (reference sequence). CDR3 length: 15 residues. The germline V and J ends were trimmed by 4 bases and 8 bases, with 18 bases remaining between them. Worth noting for this clone: The target antigen is unknown.

Notes on the study in general: The study found vaccine-associated CD4 TCRs spanning spike, dominant at 160-218 and 743-854. Nearly half of the spike-specific TCRs reportedly recognize variant regions that carry no mutations.

The clonotype was recovered from an adult in good health. Sequencing used peripheral blood, obtained on day 0 of AZD1222 vaccination. The chain joins TRBV5-4 to TRBJ1-4; D might be TRBD1 (6 bases). Here the CDR3 DNA reads TGTGCCAGCAGCCAACAGGGTGGGTTGGGAGAAAAACTGTTTTTT. Translated, it gives CASSQQGGLGEKLFF. Full variable domain (missing parts from reference TRBV5-4 and TRBJ1-4): ETGVTQSPTHLIKTRGQQVTLRCSSQSGHNTVSWYQQALGQGPQFIFQYYREEENGRGNFPPRFSGLQFPNYSSELNVNALELDDSALYLCASSQQGGLGEKLFFGSGTQLSVL.